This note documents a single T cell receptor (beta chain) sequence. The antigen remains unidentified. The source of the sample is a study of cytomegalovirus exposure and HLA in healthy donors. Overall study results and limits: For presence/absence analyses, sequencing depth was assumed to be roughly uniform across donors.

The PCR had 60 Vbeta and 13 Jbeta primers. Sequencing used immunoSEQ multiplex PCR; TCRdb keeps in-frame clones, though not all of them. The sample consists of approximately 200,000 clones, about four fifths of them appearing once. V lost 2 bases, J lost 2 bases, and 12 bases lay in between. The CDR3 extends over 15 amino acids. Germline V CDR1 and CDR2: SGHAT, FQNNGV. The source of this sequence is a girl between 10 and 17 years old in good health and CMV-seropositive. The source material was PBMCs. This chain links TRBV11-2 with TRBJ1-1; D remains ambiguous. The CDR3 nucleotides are TGTGCCAGCAGCTTAACCCCGACGGGAAACACTGAAGCTTTCTTT. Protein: CASSLTPTGNTEAFF.